The clone carrying this T cell receptor beta chain was observed a single time. The antigen is undetermined. Sequencing used immunoSEQ multiplex PCR; TCRdb keeps in-frame clones, though not all of them. The sample has about 45,000 clones; approximately 65% are singletons. These data come from a study of cytotoxic CD8 clonotypes in ibrutinib-treated CLL. About the research overall: Samples averaged approximately 250,000 productive templates and approximately 100,000 productive rearrangements. Study findings and constraints: Clonality showed a rise at ibrutinib response that reversed toward baseline at progression.

The CDR3 totals 16 residues. V lost 2 bases, J lost 1 base, and 5 bases stayed unmatched. The germline CDR1 and CDR2 sequences are SGHRS and YFSETQ. The chain links TRBV5-1 to TRBJ1-4; TRBD1 aligns across 7 bases. The sequencing here drew on PBMCs, taken after 24 months of ibrutinib treatment. This receptor was identified in a human donor with chronic lymphocytic leukemia. The CDR3 sequence is CASSFPPGGTNEKLFF. CDR3 DNA sequence: TGCGCCAGCAGCTTCCCCCCAGGGGGAACTAATGAAAAACTGTTTTTT.